The rows below give T cell receptor beta chains drawn from one sample of a study of shared clonotypes between healthy human individuals. Measured with immunoSEQ multiplex PCR; TCRdb has only the in-frame clones, and not every one. Of about 2.1 million clones detected, about 94% appear once; the ten largest clones hold about 1.6%. The sample consisted of naive CD8+ T cells from PBMCs. These receptors all stem from a young man in good health. Some clones in this sample may be carry-over from other donors' samples. Each CDR3 is given with its conserved first and last residue. The order of the fields is V gene, J gene, D gene, CDR3 protein. The D gene is left open where the match is weak.

>TRBV27|TRBJ2-7|-
CASIGGSYEQYF
>TRBV6-5|TRBJ1-1|-
CASSYEPGAGTEAFF
>TRBV9|TRBJ2-1|TRBD2
CASSPRGLAGGWSEQFF
>TRBV7-9|TRBJ2-7|-
CASSLAHYEQYF
>TRBV7-2|TRBJ2-1|-
CASSPESSSYNEQFF
>TRBV28|TRBJ2-4|-
CASSPPPLAKNIQYF
>TRBV5-4|TRBJ1-1|-
CASSSPGGGRAFF
>TRBV7-9|TRBJ2-7|-
CASSSGRQQYF
>TRBV6-5|TRBJ2-7|TRBD1
CASSDRGQIYEQYF
>TRBV19|TRBJ1-5|-
CASTSGAGGQPQHF
>TRBV2|TRBJ1-2|TRBD1
CARDRKDRGYTF
>TRBV7-8|TRBJ1-5|-
CASSLADEPQHF
>TRBV6-5|TRBJ2-1|-
CASSYSSANEQFF
>TRBV14|TRBJ2-7|TRBD1
CASSPSGTGYYEQYF
>TRBV19|TRBJ2-7|-
CASSAPGIRGGEQYF
>TRBV4-1|TRBJ2-7|-
CASSQAAQENAHEQYF
>TRBV28|TRBJ1-1|TRBD1
CASSLDRESEAFF
>TRBV5-1|TRBJ2-7|TRBD2
CASSPGLADHSYEQYF
>TRBV5-4|TRBJ2-6|-
CASSLLDYLISGANVLTF
>TRBV15|TRBJ1-2|TRBD1
CATSPRDRVYGYTF
>TRBV30|TRBJ2-7|TRBD1
CAWSPTGGLFEQYF
>TRBV27|TRBJ2-7|-
CASSLRSALGEQYF
>TRBV19|TRBJ2-7|TRBD1
CASSPGQGADEQYF
>TRBV6-5|TRBJ2-2|-
CASTPGTMMAGELFF
>TRBV7-6|TRBJ1-4|-
CASSFPEAGEKLFF
>TRBV5-1|TRBJ2-7|TRBD1
CASSPKPGQGSYEQYF
>TRBV7-9|TRBJ2-7|TRBD1
CASSYKRGQGSDEQYF
>TRBV5-1|TRBJ2-7|TRBD2
CASSLALTSGRSWYEQYF
>TRBV9|TRBJ2-1|TRBD2
CASSPQAGYYNEQFF
>TRBV9|TRBJ2-2|-
CASKGDTGELFF
>TRBV5-6|TRBJ1-4|-
CASSLAANEKLFF
>TRBV18|TRBJ2-7|TRBD1
CASSADREFYEQYF
>TRBV19|TRBJ2-7|-
CASSIVGGDEQYF
>TRBV19|TRBJ1-1|TRBD1
CASSIEGDRGLTEAFF
>TRBV28|TRBJ1-5|-
CASSLSGSNQPQHF
>TRBV5-1|TRBJ2-5|TRBD2
CASSLTRTSGRAGQETQYF
>TRBV10-2|TRBJ2-3|TRBD1
CASSGTGSTDTQYF
>TRBV15|TRBJ2-7|-
CATSRVGEISYEQYF
>TRBV2|TRBJ1-2|TRBD1
CASRVPGQGVFGYTF
>TRBV9|TRBJ2-1|TRBD1
CASSQGARADEQFF
>TRBV28|TRBJ2-7|TRBD2
CASISPRAGAVSSYEQYF
>TRBV9|TRBJ2-5|-
CASSVGTAFSEAQYF
>TRBV7-2|TRBJ1-2|-
CASSLNSGGYTF
>TRBV7-9|TRBJ2-2|TRBD2
CASSLDIASGRRTTGELFF
>TRBV6-5|TRBJ1-1|-
CASSNGETRSTEAFF
>TRBV4-1|TRBJ2-4|-
CASSQGRSNGGSIQYF
>TRBV7-2|TRBJ2-2|TRBD1
CASSPTGVGGELFF
>TRBV6-5|TRBJ2-7|TRBD1
CASSYSFGDSPYEQYF
>TRBV11-1|TRBJ2-7|TRBD1
CASSLGNRGYEQYF
>TRBV11-3|TRBJ2-2|TRBD2
CASSPQWLAGSTGELFF
>TRBV7-2|TRBJ2-7|-
CASSLRAPAYEQYF
>TRBV4-2|TRBJ2-5|-
CASSQEEGIQETQYF
>TRBV2|TRBJ2-7|TRBD1
CASRFDQGVTYEQYF
>TRBV4-2|TRBJ2-3|-
CASSQDWGGRTDTQYF
>TRBV27|TRBJ2-7|-
CASRTHTRGPTSYEQYF